The rows below give T cell receptor beta chains drawn from one sample of a study of blood T cells in healthy people across ages. Via MiXCR, TCRdb re-called the 5' RACE reads, giving one row per CDR3 protein. Found here are over 450,000 distinct CDR3 sequences, about 24% of them singletons; the top ten hold roughly 9.4%. These same data were also listed under a study on T cells of mothers and their children.

Source material: blood. The origin of the receptors is a boy between 10 and 17 years old in good health. Each CDR3 is given with its conserved first and last residue. The order of the fields is J gene, clone size, D gene, V gene, CDR3 DNA, CDR3 protein. The D gene is left open where the match is weak. The size of a clone is reported for some rows only, either as once, few or many, or as a class for expanded clones.

J gene: TRBJ1-2
clone size: NA
D gene: NA
V gene: TRBV9
CDR3 DNA: TGTGCCAGCAGCGTAGGCAAAACGGGTCGTACAGCCGAGTATTTTAACTATGGCTACACCTTC
CDR3 protein: CASSVGKTGRTAEYFNYGYTF

J gene: TRBJ1-6
clone size: few
D gene: NA
V gene: TRBV20-1
CDR3 DNA: TGCAGTGCTAGTCACGGACCACCATTCCGTTATAATTCACCCCTCCACTTT
CDR3 protein: CSASHGPPFRYNSPLHF

J gene: TRBJ2-7
clone size: NA
D gene: TRBD2
V gene: TRBV20-1
CDR3 DNA: TGCAGTGCCGACCCGGGAGGGCTCTCCTACGAGCAGTACTTC
CDR3 protein: CSADPGGLSYEQYF

J gene: TRBJ2-1
clone size: NA
D gene: NA
V gene: TRBV12-3/TRBV12-4
CDR3 DNA: TGTGCCAGCACCCCCCGGGGAGATTACAATGAGCAGTTCTTC
CDR3 protein: CASTPRGDYNEQFF

J gene: TRBJ1-2
clone size: NA
D gene: NA
V gene: TRBV9
CDR3 DNA: TGTGCCAGCGGACAAGGGGACCTTAATGGCTACACCTTC
CDR3 protein: CASGQGDLNGYTF

J gene: TRBJ1-1
clone size: once
D gene: NA
V gene: TRBV27
CDR3 DNA: TGTGCCAGCAGTTTATTCGTAACGGGTGAAGCTTTCTTT
CDR3 protein: CASSLFVTGEAFF

J gene: TRBJ2-7
clone size: NA
D gene: TRBD2
V gene: TRBV7-6
CDR3 DNA: TGTGCCAGCAGCCCAGGGGTAATGACTAGCGGGAGGGCTGCCCACGAGCAGTACTTC
CDR3 protein: CASSPGVMTSGRAAHEQYF

J gene: TRBJ1-2
clone size: NA
D gene: TRBD1
V gene: TRBV20-1
CDR3 DNA: TGCAGTGCCCGTCCCGGACAGGGCCGCGGCTACACCTTC
CDR3 protein: CSARPGQGRGYTF

J gene: TRBJ2-1
clone size: NA
D gene: NA
V gene: TRBV20-1
CDR3 DNA: TGCAGTGCTGTACAGGGTTCCTACAATGAGCAGTTCTTC
CDR3 protein: CSAVQGSYNEQFF

J gene: TRBJ1-1
clone size: once
D gene: TRBD1
V gene: TRBV5-1
CDR3 DNA: TGCGCCAGCTTCCCCGGGACAGCTAACACTGAAGCTTTCTTT
CDR3 protein: CASFPGTANTEAFF

J gene: TRBJ2-7
clone size: few
D gene: NA
V gene: TRBV21-1
CDR3 DNA: TGTGCCAGCAGCAAGGACATAGACTACGAGCAGTACTTC
CDR3 protein: CASSKDIDYEQYF

J gene: TRBJ1-1
clone size: NA
D gene: NA
V gene: TRBV4-1
CDR3 DNA: TGCGCCAGCAGCCTCTTAAGCGAGAACACTGAAGCTTTCTTT
CDR3 protein: CASSLLSENTEAFF

J gene: TRBJ2-1
clone size: few
D gene: TRBD2
V gene: TRBV24-1
CDR3 DNA: TGTGCCACTTCGACTAGCGGGAACCTAGTGGATGAGCAGTTCTTC
CDR3 protein: CATSTSGNLVDEQFF

J gene: TRBJ1-5
clone size: few
D gene: NA
V gene: TRBV28
CDR3 DNA: TGTGCCAGCAGTTTATTATCGGGGGGCGAACAGCCCCAGCATTTT
CDR3 protein: CASSLLSGGEQPQHF

J gene: TRBJ1-3
clone size: few
D gene: NA
V gene: TRBV7-9
CDR3 DNA: TGTGCCAGCAGCACAGGGAGCTCTGGAAACACCATATATTTT
CDR3 protein: CASSTGSSGNTIYF

J gene: TRBJ2-3
clone size: NA
D gene: TRBD1
V gene: TRBV28
CDR3 DNA: TGTGCCAGCAGTTTAGGGACAGGAGGGAGCACAGATACGCAGTATTTT
CDR3 protein: CASSLGTGGSTDTQYF

J gene: TRBJ2-2
clone size: NA
D gene: TRBD2
V gene: TRBV7-2
CDR3 DNA: TGTGCCAGCAGCTTAGCGACAGCGGGAGCCACCGGGGAGCTGTTTTTT
CDR3 protein: CASSLATAGATGELFF

J gene: TRBJ1-3
clone size: few
D gene: NA
V gene: TRBV4-1
CDR3 DNA: TGCGCCAGCAGCCAAGCGGGGAGCTACCAGTTGGGGTCTGGAAACACCATATATTTT
CDR3 protein: CASSQAGSYQLGSGNTIYF

J gene: TRBJ1-5
clone size: NA
D gene: NA
V gene: TRBV7-9
CDR3 DNA: TGTGCCAGCAGCTTAGACAGCTTCAATCAGCCCCAGCATTTT
CDR3 protein: CASSLDSFNQPQHF

J gene: TRBJ2-7
clone size: NA
D gene: NA
V gene: TRBV7-9
CDR3 DNA: TGTGCCAGCAGCCCGGGGTGGACAGCCTACGAGCAGTACTTC
CDR3 protein: CASSPGWTAYEQYF

J gene: TRBJ2-3
clone size: NA
D gene: TRBD2
V gene: TRBV6-4
CDR3 DNA: TGTGCCATCAGTGAGTCTAATAGCGGGAGAACAGATACGCAGTATTTT
CDR3 protein: CAISESNSGRTDTQYF

J gene: TRBJ2-3
clone size: many
D gene: TRBD1
V gene: TRBV10-3
CDR3 DNA: TGTGCCACCTGGACAGGGTACACAGATACGCAGTATTTT
CDR3 protein: CATWTGYTDTQYF

J gene: TRBJ2-3
clone size: few
D gene: NA
V gene: TRBV5-1
CDR3 DNA: TGCGCCAGCAGCTTGGCGCAGACCACAGATACGCAGTATTTT
CDR3 protein: CASSLAQTTDTQYF

J gene: TRBJ2-1
clone size: NA
D gene: TRBD2
V gene: TRBV6-5
CDR3 DNA: TGTGCCAGCAGTTACGGGCGGGGGGGTGGCAATGAGCAGTTCTTC
CDR3 protein: CASSYGRGGGNEQFF